One and the same sample provided the 8 T cell receptor beta chains below, sequenced in a study of T cell responses to AZD1222 COVID-19 vaccine (dated by TCRdb to the early 2020s). The method behind the library was the immunoSEQ multiplex PCR assay. The table comes from immuneACCESS by way of TCRdb, which keeps in-frame sequences with V and J called. Part of the clones is missing from these tables; in studies checked, under half for an unresolved V gene and the rest for unknown reasons. The sample table records about 120,000 clones; about 91% of these occur just once. The ten largest clones capture about 1.4% of the sample. This specimen's time point label, interpreted: about 28 days (+/-7) after the second vaccine dose. Sequencing was performed on peripheral blood, taken 28 days after the second AZD1222 dose. All receptors derive from an adult who received the AZD1222 COVID-19 vaccine.

The chain carries TRBV9 and TRBJ2-1, with 15 bases fitting TRBD2. CDR1 SGDLS and CDR2 YYNGEE come from the germline V gene. This CDR3 contains 18 residues. V shed 4 bases and J 7 bases; nucleotides not matched to a gene: 12. The CDR3 DNA sequence: TGTGCCAGCAGCTACAGGACTAGCGGGAGGGCCTTAAGGAATGAGCAGTTCTTC. Translation: CASSYRTSGRALRNEQFF.

The J gene is TRBJ2-1, the V gene TRBV9; TRBD2 matches 10 bases. The CDR3 contains 16 residues. Germline values: CDR1 SGDLS, CDR2 YYNGEE. V shed 1 base, J shed 9 bases, and the junction held 10 bases outside the gene matches. CDR3 DNA: TGTGCCAGCAGCGTATTTGGAGGGACTAGCGAGGCTGAGCAGTTCTTC. As protein: CASSVFGGTSEAEQFF.

J is TRBJ1-2 and V is TRBV30, with a possible D match to TRBD1 (6 bases). V was pared by 3 bases and J by 3 bases, with 11 bases between. The germline V gene has CDR1 GTSNPN and CDR2 SVGIG (reference sequence). The CDR3 has 13 residues. This CDR3 is CAWRAGGDYGYTF. Here the CDR3 DNA reads TGTGCCTGGAGGGCCGGGGGCGACTATGGCTACACCTTC.

This sequence joins TRBV28 and TRBJ1-6; 8 bases map to TRBD1. J gave up 10 bases and V 6 bases, and 8 bases lay outside the gene matches. This CDR3 comprises 14 residues. The germline CDR1 and CDR2 sequences are MDHEN and SYDVKM. CDR3 in DNA: TGTGCCAGCAGCGTAGGACAGGGTGGATCACCCCTCCACTTT. Protein: CASSVGQGGSPLHF.

Written as DNA, the CDR3 is TGTGCCAGCATGGGGGCCGGAGCCAACGTCCTGACTTTC. This codes for CASMGAGANVLTF. The chain recombines TRBV9 with TRBJ2-6; D is perhaps TRBD1 (6 bases). Germline CDR1 reads SGDLS; CDR2 reads YYNGEE. The CDR3 is 13 amino acids. Between the trimmed V and J ends, which lost 6 bases and 7 bases, there was a span of 11 bases.

The gene calls are TRBV5-1 and TRBJ2-1; 11 bases align to TRBD1. This CDR3 region has 15 residues. After removal of 6 bases from V and 9 bases from J, the junction contained 11 bases not matched to a gene. CDR1 is SGHRS, CDR2 YFSETQ, per germline. The chain's CDR3 is CASTRTGGIEGEQFF. As DNA, the CDR3 is TGCGCCAGCACCCGGACAGGGGGCATCGAGGGTGAGCAGTTCTTC.

The chain uses TRBV21-1 and TRBJ2-4; no check of the table's D call, TRBD2, against the DNA was made. TRBV21-1 is a pseudogene segment. The CDR3 is made up of 16 amino acids. The CDR3 spells CASTQEGLAEKNIQYF. In DNA, the CDR3 is TGTGCCAGCACCCAAGAAGGACTAGCGGAAAAAAACATTCAGTACTTC.

The chain combines TRBV12-3 or TRBV12-4 with TRBJ1-2, with D hard to call. V gave up 4 bases and J gave up 5 bases, with 11 bases separating them. CDR3 length equals 13 residues. CDR3: CASSYRVGYGYTF. The CDR3 bases are TGTGCCAGCAGTTATAGGGTTGGATATGGCTACACCTTC.